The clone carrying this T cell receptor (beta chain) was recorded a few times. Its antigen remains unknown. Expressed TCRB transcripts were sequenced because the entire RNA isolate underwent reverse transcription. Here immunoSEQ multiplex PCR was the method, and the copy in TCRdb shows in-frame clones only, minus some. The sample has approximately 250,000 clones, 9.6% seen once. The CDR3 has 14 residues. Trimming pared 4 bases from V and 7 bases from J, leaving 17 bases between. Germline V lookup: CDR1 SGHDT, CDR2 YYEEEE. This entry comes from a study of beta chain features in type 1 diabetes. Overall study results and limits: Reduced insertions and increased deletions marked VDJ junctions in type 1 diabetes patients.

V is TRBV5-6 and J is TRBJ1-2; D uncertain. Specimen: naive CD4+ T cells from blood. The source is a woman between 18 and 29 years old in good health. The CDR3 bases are TGTGCCAGCAGCCCAGAGGCCGGTTTCGGTGGCTACACCTTC. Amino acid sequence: CASSPEAGFGGYTF.